These 20 T cell receptor beta chains were all obtained from the same sample, sequenced in a study of tumor-infiltrating lymphocytes in primary liver carcinoma. Germline DNA was extracted too, while blood RNA derived from unsorted whole blood. Production of TCR beta cDNA used 400 to 650 ng total RNA together with a constant-region primer. Employing slightly modified ARM-PCR, three nested multiplex PCR rounds were run, and these gave rise to the TCR beta libraries. Investigators reported that the first two PCR rounds, at 9 to 11 cycles each, used TRBV1-TRBV30 forward primers with a C-beta reverse primer. From the multiplex PCR reads, TCRdb called clonotypes with MiXCR, one entry per CDR3 protein. In the table there are about 310,000 distinct CDR3 sequences, approximately 54% of which are singletons. Sequencing used peripheral blood. Every receptor here comes from a woman aged 25 to 39 with primary liver carcinoma and hepatitis B virus infection.

The CDR3 coding sequence is TGTGCCAGCAGCTTAGCGCTGGGGAGGGGTGAAAAACTGTTTTTT. Translation: CASSLALGRGEKLFF. The V call is TRBV7-9, the J call TRBJ1-4, with a weak D call TRBD1 (5 bases). The V gene lost 0 bases and the J gene lost 7 bases, with 12 bases spanning the gap. This CDR3 is built from 15 residues. Germline values: CDR1 SEHNR, CDR2 FQNEAQ (reference sequence). Together with reference TRBV7-9 and TRBJ1-4, the CDR3 gives the full variable domain: DTGVSQNPRHKITKRGQNVTFRCDPISEHNRLYWYRQTLGQGPEFLTYFQNEAQLEKSRLLSDRFSAERPKGSFSTLEIQRTEQGDSAMYLCASSLALGRGEKLFFGSGTQLSVL.

The chain joins TRBV12-3 or TRBV12-4 to TRBJ2-5; D remains ambiguous. This CDR3 has 12 residues. V lost 2 bases to trimming and J lost 5 bases, with 6 bases between them. CDR3 DNA sequence: TGTGCCAGCAGTTTAATCCAGGAGACCCAGTACTTC. Its translation: CASSLIQETQYF.

This sequence joins TRBV10-2 and TRBJ2-3; D is perhaps TRBD1 or TRBD2 (5 bases each). CDR1 is WSHSY, CDR2 SAAADI, per germline. Trimming removed 6 bases at V and 4 bases at J, with 11 bases between. The CDR3 spans 13 residues. CDR3 region: CASRRGQADTQYF. CDR3 nucleotide sequence: TGCGCCAGCAGGAGGGGCCAGGCAGATACGCAGTATTTT.

This clonotype came up a few times. CDR3 sequence reads: CAISESPKDTQYF. The CDR3, as DNA: TGTGCCATCAGTGAGTCTCCGAAAGATACGCAGTATTTT. This chain connects TRBV10-3 to TRBJ2-3; D is uncertain. This CDR3 has 13 residues. Trimming cost V 0 bases and J 5 bases, with 6 bases left between them. Germline CDR1 is ENHRY and CDR2 is SYGVKD.

A remark on this clonotype: One end of the junction varies from germline; a read error may be responsible. The V and J genes are TRBV6-1 and TRBJ2-6, with D possibly being TRBD1 or TRBD2 (6 bases each). Germline-derived CDR1 and CDR2 are MNHNS and SASEGT. There are 16 residues in the CDR3. The CDR3 DNA follows: TGTGCCAGCAGTGAAGCGGGGGGCTCTGGGGCCAACGGCCTGACTTTC. Translated, it gives CASSEAGGSGANGLTF.

A word on this clonotype: One base away lies a much larger clone, so this may be a sequencing read error. This rearrangement joins TRBV12-3 or TRBV12-4 to TRBJ1-1; the D gene is possibly TRBD1 (5 bases). The CDR3 contains 14 residues. V lost 7 bases to trimming and J lost 4 bases, with 16 bases between them. As DNA, the CDR3 is TGTGCCAGCACCCCCGGGACGGTGAGCACTGAAGCTTTCTTT. It translates to CASTPGTVSTEAFF.

This clonotype was detected only a few times. A much larger clone lies a single base off, so this may be a read error. This chain links TRBV29-1 with TRBJ2-3; 8 bases fit TRBD1. CDR1 SQVTM and CDR2 ANQGSEA come from the germline V gene. Trimming removed 4 bases from V and 4 bases from J; junction bases left unmatched: 4. CDR3 length equals 13 residues. This chain's CDR3 is CSVAQQGADTQYF. The CDR3 nucleotides read TGCAGCGTTGCTCAACAGGGGGCAGATACGCAGTATTTT.

The V and J genes are TRBV29-1 and TRBJ2-3; the match to TRBD2 covers 12 bases. Germline V gene lookup returns CDR1 SQVTM and CDR2 ANQGSEA. Trimming cost V 6 bases and J 8 bases; bases outside gene matches: 6. CDR3 length equals 13 residues. CDR3 loop: CSVGTSGLGTQYF. In DNA form, the CDR3 reads TGCAGCGTCGGGACTAGCGGGTTAGGTACGCAGTATTTT.

Of note for this clonotype: A read error is possible here, since a much larger clone lies one base away. The chain uses TRBV29-1 and TRBJ1-1; D not resolved. The CDR3 consists of 13 residues. The germline V gene encodes CDR1 SQVTM and CDR2 ANQGSEA. The CDR3 DNA follows: TGCAACGTTGAAGGCCAGTTGAACACTGAAGCTTTCTTT. Translated: CNVEGQLNTEAFF.

Turning to this clonotype: This may be a read error, as it is one base from a much larger clone. This chain links TRBV7-9 with TRBJ2-1, with TRBD2 as a possible D gene (5 bases). This CDR3 comprises 14 residues. CDR1 and CDR2 from the germline V gene are SEHNR and FQNEAQ (reference sequence). DNA for the CDR3: TGTGCCAGCAGCCCGAGCGCGGCGGCGGGTGAGCAGCTCTTC. The encoded protein is CASSPSAAAGEQLF. Together with reference TRBV7-9 and TRBJ2-1, the CDR3 gives the full variable domain: DTGVSQNPRHKITKRGQNVTFRCDPISEHNRLYWYRQTLGQGPEFLTYFQNEAQLEKSRLLSDRFSAERPKGSFSTLEIQRTEQGDSAMYLCASSPSAAAGEQLFGPGTRLTVL.

Points on this clonotype: A much larger clone lies one base from this, so it may be a read error. The conserved phenylalanine or tryptophan normally closing the CDR3 is absent here, so this likely arose from a read error. This chain joins TRBV28 and TRBJ2-2; tentative D call: TRBD2 (5 bases). Trimming stripped 2 bases from V and 4 bases from J, with 5 bases between. CDR3 length equals 13 residues. Germline-derived CDR1 and CDR2 are MDHEN and SYDVKM. In DNA, the CDR3 is TGTGCCAGCAGTTTAAGCGGCACCGGGGAGCTGTTTTCT. It is translated as CASSLSGTGELFS.

As regards this clonotype: A junction boundary mismatches the germline segment, possibly from a read error. The CDR3 coding sequence is TGTGCCATCAGCTCCCCCAGTAGGGAGACCCAGTACTTC. Amino acid sequence: CAISSPSRETQYF. The chain employs TRBV7-9 and TRBJ2-5; D gene uncertain. This CDR3 contains 13 residues. Germline V gives CDR1 SEHNR, CDR2 FQNEAQ (reference sequence). Together with reference TRBV7-9 and TRBJ2-5, the CDR3 gives the full variable domain: DTGVSQNPRHKITKRGQNVTFRCDPISEHNRLYWYRQTLGQGPEFLTYFQNEAQLEKSRLLSDRFSAERPKGSFSTLEIQRTEQGDSAMYLCAISSPSRETQYFGPGTRLLVL.

This clonotype showed up many times. The V call is TRBV12-3 or TRBV12-4, the J call TRBJ2-5; 7 positions match TRBD1. V trimming: 6 bases; J trimming: 1 base; junction bases outside the gene matches: 11. The CDR3 sequence is 16 residues long. CDR3 sequence: CASRLGQSDSQETQYF. The CDR3, as DNA: TGTGCCAGCAGACTGGGACAGAGCGATTCCCAAGAGACCCAGTACTTC.

V usage is TRBV12-3 or TRBV12-4 and J usage is TRBJ1-1, with D hard to call. The CDR3 loop spans 15 amino acids. Trimming took off 5 bases at V and 2 bases at J, with 15 bases between the two ends. CDR3 amino acids: CASSLTGRANTEAFF. CDR3 DNA: TGTGCCAGCAGTCTTACGGGGAGAGCTAACACTGAAGCTTTCTTT.

As regards this clonotype: An end of the junction differs from the germline gene, which may be a read error. The chain uses TRBV12-3 or TRBV12-4 and TRBJ1-4; D may be TRBD1 (6 bases). This CDR3 spans 14 amino acids. The CDR3 is CASSFSGVGVKLLF. CDR3 coding DNA: TGTGCCAGCAGTTTCTCAGGGGTCGGTGTAAAACTGCTTTTT.

Notes on this clonotype: This could be a read error, since a much larger clone is one nucleotide away. The chain combines TRBV6-1 with TRBJ2-5; 9 bases align to TRBD2. In germline, CDR1 is MNHNS, CDR2 SASEGT. The CDR3 is 19 amino acids. The CDR3 loop is CAISPPGKLAGVRRETQYF. The CDR3 DNA follows: TGTGCCATCAGTCCCCCCGGGAAGTTAGCGGGAGTCAGGAGAGAGACCCAGTACTTC.

This clonotype has only a few counts. The chain couples TRBV7-9 to TRBJ1-5; D uncertain. V was shortened by 1 base and J by 3 bases, with 7 bases between the two germline ends. In germline, CDR1 is SEHNR, CDR2 FQNEAQ (reference sequence). The CDR3 contains 14 residues. CDR3 in amino acids: CASSLDSPNQPQHF. Written as DNA, the CDR3 is TGTGCCAGCAGCTTAGACAGCCCCAATCAGCCCCAGCATTTT.

This clonotype has just one count. The chain uses TRBV30 and TRBJ2-7; D gene uncertain. Germline CDR1 GTSNPN, CDR2 SVGIG (reference sequence). The V gene lost 0 bases and the J gene lost 5 bases, with 11 bases spanning the gap. The CDR3 loop spans 13 amino acids. Written as DNA, the CDR3 is TGTGCCTGGAGTGTACGGTTGAGCGACGAGCAGTACTTC. It codes for CAWSVRLSDEQYF.

Ten or more counts support this clonotype. The genes are TRBV6-2 or TRBV6-3 and TRBJ2-2; TRBD2 aligns across 12 bases. With V trimmed by 5 bases and J by 5 bases, 3 bases remained unmatched. Germline V CDR1 and CDR2: MNHEY, SVGEGT. The CDR3 runs 15 residues. CDR3 sequence: CASSQTSGRTGELFF. CDR3 nucleotide sequence: TGTGCCAGCAGTCAAACTAGCGGGAGGACCGGGGAGCTGTTTTTT.

Of note for this clonotype: A much more abundant neighbour one base away suggests this may be a read error. This chain links TRBV6-5 with TRBJ2-1; the D is unclear. V lost 4 bases to trimming and J lost 5 bases, with 12 bases between them. CDR1 is MNHEY and CDR2 is SVGAGI in the germline V gene. CDR3 length: 14 residues. CDR3 coding DNA: TGTGCCAGCAGTTTGGTCCGGATTCACAATGAGCAGTTCTTC. This gives the protein CASSLVRIHNEQFF.